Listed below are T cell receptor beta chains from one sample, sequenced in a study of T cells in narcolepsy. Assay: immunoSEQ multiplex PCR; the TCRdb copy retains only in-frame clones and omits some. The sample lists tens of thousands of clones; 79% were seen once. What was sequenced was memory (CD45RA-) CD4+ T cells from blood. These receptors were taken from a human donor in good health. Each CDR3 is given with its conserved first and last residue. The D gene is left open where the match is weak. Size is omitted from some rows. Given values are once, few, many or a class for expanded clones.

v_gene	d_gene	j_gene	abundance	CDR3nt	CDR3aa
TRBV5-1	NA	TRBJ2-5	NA	TGCGCCAGCAGACTGTTCAGCGGCCAAGAGACCCAGTACTTC	CASRLFSGQETQYF
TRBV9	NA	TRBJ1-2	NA	TGTGCCAGCAGCGAGGGGCATAGCATGGGTGGCTACACCTTC	CASSEGHSMGGYTF
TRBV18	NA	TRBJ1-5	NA	TGTGCCAGCTCACCGAGGGATCAGCCCCAGCATTTT	CASSPRDQPQHF
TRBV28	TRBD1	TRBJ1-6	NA	TGTGCCAGCAGTCGTCTGGGGACAGCAGGGGGGAGGGGCAATTCACCCCTCCACTTT	CASSRLGTAGGRGNSPLHF
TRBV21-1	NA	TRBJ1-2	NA	TGTGCCGCCCCCCAGGGCGGCTACACCTTC	CAAPQGGYTF
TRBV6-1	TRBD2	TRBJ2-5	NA	TGTGCCAGCAGTGAAGCGCTTAGAGGAGCGGGGGGCCAAGAGACCCAGTACTTC	CASSEALRGAGGQETQYF
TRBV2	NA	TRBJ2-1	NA	TGTGCCAGCACCTTGAATTCCTACAATGAGCAGTTCTTC	CASTLNSYNEQFF
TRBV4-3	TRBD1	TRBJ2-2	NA	TGCGCCAGCAGCCAAGAGGGACAGGGCCCGCGCGCGAACACCGGGGAGCTGTTTTTT	CASSQEGQGPRANTGELFF
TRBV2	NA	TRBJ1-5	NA	TGTGCCAGCAGGGAGTTCAGGGTCAATCAGCCCCAGCATTTT	CASREFRVNQPQHF
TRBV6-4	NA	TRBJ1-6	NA	TGTGCCAGCAGTTCCGATTTAGGAAATTCACCCCTCCACTTT	CASSSDLGNSPLHF
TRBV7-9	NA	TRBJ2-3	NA	TGTGCCAGCAGCTTAGATTACGTTACTAGCACAGATACGCAGTATTTT	CASSLDYVTSTDTQYF
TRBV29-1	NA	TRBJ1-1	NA	TGCAGCGGTGCGTGGGGGGGTGAAGCTTTCTTT	CSGAWGGEAFF
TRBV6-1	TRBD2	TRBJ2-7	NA	TGTGCCAGCAGTGAACGGGAGGGGCAAGTGGTAAAATCCGAGCAGTACTTC	CASSEREGQVVKSEQYF
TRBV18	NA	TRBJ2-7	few	TGTGCCAGCTCACCAGACACTCACGAGCAGTACTTC	CASSPDTHEQYF
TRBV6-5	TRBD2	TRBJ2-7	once	TGTGCCAGCAGAAAGGTCCTAGCGGCCCCCTACGAGCAGTACTTC	CASRKVLAAPYEQYF
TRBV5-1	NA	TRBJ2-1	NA	TGCGCCAGCAGCTCGGCGGGAAGTACATACAATGAGCAGTTCTTC	CASSSAGSTYNEQFF
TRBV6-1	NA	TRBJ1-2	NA	TGTGCCAGCAGAGAGCGGACTGACTATGGCTACACCTTC	CASRERTDYGYTF
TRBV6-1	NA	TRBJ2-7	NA	TGTGCCAGCAGCTTTGGGCAGGGAACCTACGAGCAGTACTTC	CASSFGQGTYEQYF
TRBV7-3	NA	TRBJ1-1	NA	TGTGCCAGCAGCTTAATAGAGAACACTGAAGCTTTCTTT	CASSLIENTEAFF
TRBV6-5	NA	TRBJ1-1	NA	TGTGCCAGCAGTTTCCCGGGAAATAGTGAAGCTTTCTTT	CASSFPGNSEAFF
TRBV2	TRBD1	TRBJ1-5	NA	TGTGCCAGCAGCCAGGGACAGGGTGAAAATCAGCCCCAGCATTTT	CASSQGQGENQPQHF
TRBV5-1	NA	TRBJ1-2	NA	TGCGCCAGCAGCTCAACATCGAACTATGGCTACACCTTC	CASSSTSNYGYTF
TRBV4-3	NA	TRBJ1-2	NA	TGCGCCAGCAGCCACTTCCAAGCGAACTATGGCTACACCTTC	CASSHFQANYGYTF
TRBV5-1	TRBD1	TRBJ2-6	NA	TGCGCCAGCAGCGGGGACAGGAGATCGTCCGGGGCCAACGTCCTGACTTTC	CASSGDRRSSGANVLTF
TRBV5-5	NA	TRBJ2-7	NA	TGTGCCAGCAGCCTCGGCGGGGGCACCTCCTACGAGCAGTACTTC	CASSLGGGTSYEQYF
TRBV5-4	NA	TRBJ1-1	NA	TGTGCCAGCAGCGCAACGGCGGGACGAGAGAACACTGAAGCTTTCTTT	CASSATAGRENTEAFF
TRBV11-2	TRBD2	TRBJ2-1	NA	TGTGCCAGCAGCAAAAGCGGGAGTCGCAACAATGAGCAGTTCTTC	CASSKSGSRNNEQFF
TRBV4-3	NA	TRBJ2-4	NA	TGCGCCAGCAGCCAGGGGGGACAGCGGGCCCAAAACATTCAGTACTTC	CASSQGGQRAQNIQYF
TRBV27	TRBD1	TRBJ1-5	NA	TGTGCCAGCAGCCGCTCAGGGGGGATGCATCAGCCCCAGCATTTT	CASSRSGGMHQPQHF
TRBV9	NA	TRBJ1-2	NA	TGTGCCAGCAGCGTAAACTATGGCTACACCTTC	CASSVNYGYTF
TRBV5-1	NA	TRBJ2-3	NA	TGCGCCAGCGACCAGGGGGGGCCAGGGGCAGATACGCAGTATTTT	CASDQGGPGADTQYF
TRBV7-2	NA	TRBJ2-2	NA	TGTGCCAGCAGCCCCCCGGGGCTGAACACCGGGGAGCTGTTTTTT	CASSPPGLNTGELFF
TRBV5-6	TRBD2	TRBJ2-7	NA	TGTGCCAGCAGCTCACCCGCAGGGACTAACTCCTACGAGCAGTACTTC	CASSSPAGTNSYEQYF
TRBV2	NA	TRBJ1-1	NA	TGTGCCAGCAGTGTGGGCAGGGCAACTGAAGCTTTCTTT	CASSVGRATEAFF
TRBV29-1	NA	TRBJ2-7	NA	TGCAGCCCCAAAAGGGCCACGCAGTACTTC	CSPKRATQYF
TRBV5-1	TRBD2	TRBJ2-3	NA	TGCGCCAGCAGCTTGGGCGGACTAGCGGGAGACCTGCTAGGGTATTTT	CASSLGGLAGDLLGYF
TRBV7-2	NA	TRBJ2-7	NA	TGTGCCAGCAGCTTACGGAGGGGCTACGAGCAGTACTTC	CASSLRRGYEQYF
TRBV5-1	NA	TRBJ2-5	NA	TGCGCCAGCACCTTAGGGGACCTGTACCAAGAGACCCAGTACTTC	CASTLGDLYQETQYF
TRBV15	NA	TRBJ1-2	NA	TGTGCCACCAGCAGAGACCCCAGGTGGTCCTATGGCTACACCTTC	CATSRDPRWSYGYTF
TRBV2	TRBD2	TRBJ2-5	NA	TGTGCCAGCAGCCCTGGGACTAGCGAGTACTTC	CASSPGTSEYF
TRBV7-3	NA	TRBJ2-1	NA	TGTGCCAGCAGCCTTCTAGCCGGTCATGAGCAGTTCTTC	CASSLLAGHEQFF
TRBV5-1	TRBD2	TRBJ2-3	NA	TGCGCCAGCAGGGTAGGAGCGGGATTTCTCACAGATACGCAGTATTTT	CASRVGAGFLTDTQYF
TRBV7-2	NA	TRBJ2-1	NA	TGTGCCAGCAGCTATTCTCCAGGACAACGGGCGTTCTTC	CASSYSPGQRAFF
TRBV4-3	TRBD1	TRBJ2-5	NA	TGCGCCAGCAGTCGGGGACAGGGGAGCGGGGAGACCCAGTACTTC	CASSRGQGSGETQYF